The 3 T cell receptor beta chains below come from one sample, sequenced in a study of T cell responses to AZD1222 COVID-19 vaccine. Generated by immunoSEQ multiplex PCR, the TCRdb table keeps only in-frame clones and is missing some. Of about 140,000 clones listed, more than 85% are singletons. Here the sequenced sample was peripheral blood, taken on day 0 of MenACWY control vaccination. The origin of the receptors is an adult in good health.

The chain couples TRBV28 to TRBJ1-3, with TRBD1 identical over 7 bases. V trimming: 8 bases; J trimming: 8 bases; junction bases outside the gene matches: 9. Germline V gene data show CDR1 as MDHEN and CDR2 as SYDVKM. There are 13 residues in the CDR3. The CDR3 bases are TGTGCCAGCGGGAAGGGGGCGCTTCACACCATATATTTT. It is translated as CASGKGALHTIYF.

The V call is TRBV19, the J call TRBJ1-5; maybe TRBD1 (5 bases). V was pared by 11 bases and J by 5 bases, with 16 bases between. CDR3 length: 13 amino acids. Germline V gene data show CDR1 as LNHDA and CDR2 as SQIVND (reference sequence). The CDR3 bases are TGTGCCTGTCGGGAGGTAGGGGATCAGCCCCAGCATTTT. Protein sequence: CACREVGDQPQHF.

In this sample, this clone turned up a few times. The CDR3 DNA sequence: TGTGCCAGCACCCTAGGGGGGGCGTCGAGAGAAAAACTGTTTTTT. Amino acid sequence: CASTLGGASREKLFF. The V and J genes are TRBV28 and TRBJ1-4; a possible D gene is TRBD1 (6 bases). The CDR3 is 15 residues long. Germline V CDR1 and CDR2: MDHEN, SYDVKM. The V gene lost 7 bases and the J gene lost 8 bases, with 20 bases spanning the gap.